Listed below are T cell receptor beta chains from one sample, sequenced in a study of response to subunit inactivated influenza vaccine. MiXCR was run by TCRdb on the RT-PCR reads, yielding one entry per CDR3 protein. The sample contains 450,000 to 600,000 distinct CDR3 sequences, around 7.7% of which appear only once. The sample consisted of PBMCs from blood, taken less than 25 months after vaccination. The receptors here all came from a man between 50 and 69 years old who received an inactivated influenza vaccine. Both conserved end residues are part of each CDR3. Each record gives: J gene, V gene, D gene, clone size, CDR3 protein, CDR3 DNA. A D gene is named only where the DNA matches it firmly. The listing skips clone size in some rows; elsewhere it reads once, few, many or a size class.

j_gene: TRBJ2-5; v_gene: TRBV28; d_gene: -; abundance: -; CDR3aa: CASGFSVPETQYF; CDR3nt: TGTGCCAGCGGGTTCAGTGTCCCGGAGACCCAGTACTTC
j_gene: TRBJ2-5; v_gene: TRBV10-3; d_gene: -; abundance: many; CDR3aa: CAISASGTARGETQYF; CDR3nt: TGTGCCATCAGTGCGTCGGGGACGGCTAGAGGGGAGACCCAGTACTTC
j_gene: TRBJ1-5; v_gene: TRBV7-6; d_gene: -; abundance: -; CDR3aa: CASSLSPTGLGQPQHF; CDR3nt: TGTGCCAGCAGCTTATCCCCTACAGGGTTGGGTCAGCCCCAGCATTTT
j_gene: TRBJ2-2; v_gene: TRBV4-3; d_gene: -; abundance: few; CDR3aa: CASSQDDSGGHRPGELFF; CDR3nt: TGCGCCAGCAGCCAAGATGATTCTGGGGGACATCGTCCCGGGGAGCTGTTTTTT
j_gene: TRBJ1-6; v_gene: TRBV12-3/TRBV12-4; d_gene: -; abundance: few; CDR3aa: CASSLFERENSPLHF; CDR3nt: TGTGCCAGCAGTTTATTTGAAAGGGAAAATTCACCCCTCCACTTT
j_gene: TRBJ1-3; v_gene: TRBV4-1; d_gene: TRBD1; abundance: -; CDR3aa: CASSQRGQGAISGNTIYF; CDR3nt: TGCGCCAGCAGCCAAAGGGGACAGGGGGCAATTTCTGGAAACACCATATATTTT
j_gene: TRBJ2-7; v_gene: TRBV7-6; d_gene: -; abundance: -; CDR3aa: CASSLEASSAPRQQYF; CDR3nt: TGTGCCAGCAGCTTAGAAGCTAGCTCTGCCCCCCGGCAGCAGTACTTC
j_gene: TRBJ1-1; v_gene: TRBV7-9; d_gene: TRBD1; abundance: many; CDR3aa: CASSYGQGYTEAFF; CDR3nt: TGTGCCAGCAGCTACGGACAGGGGTACACTGAAGCTTTCTTT
j_gene: TRBJ2-1; v_gene: TRBV3-1; d_gene: -; abundance: -; CDR3aa: CASSLGSSNNEQFF; CDR3nt: TGTGCCAGCAGCCTGGGCTCCTCTAACAATGAGCAGTTCTTC
j_gene: TRBJ1-5; v_gene: TRBV28; d_gene: -; abundance: -; CDR3aa: CASSTGTNQPQHF; CDR3nt: TGTGCCAGCAGTACAGGGACCAATCAGCCCCAGCATTTT
j_gene: TRBJ2-1; v_gene: TRBV12-3/TRBV12-4; d_gene: -; abundance: -; CDR3aa: CASSLDPRGYNEQFF; CDR3nt: TGTGCCAGCAGTTTAGACCCGAGGGGTTACAATGAGCAGTTCTTC
j_gene: TRBJ2-7; v_gene: TRBV10-3; d_gene: TRBD1; abundance: few; CDR3aa: CATQDRGSSYEQYF; CDR3nt: TGTGCCACACAGGACAGGGGAAGCTCCTACGAGCAGTACTTC
j_gene: TRBJ2-2; v_gene: TRBV9; d_gene: TRBD2; abundance: many; CDR3aa: CASRTSENTGELFF; CDR3nt: TGTGCCAGCAGGACTAGCGAGAACACCGGGGAGCTGTTTTTT
j_gene: TRBJ2-2; v_gene: TRBV11-3; d_gene: -; abundance: -; CDR3aa: CASSLSPAGVAGELFF; CDR3nt: TGTGCCAGCAGCTTATCCCCTGCAGGGGTGGCCGGGGAGCTGTTTTTT
j_gene: TRBJ1-5; v_gene: TRBV7-2; d_gene: -; abundance: few; CDR3aa: CASSFGEGIGPQHF; CDR3nt: TGTGCCAGCAGCTTTGGTGAGGGGATAGGACCCCAGCATTTT
j_gene: TRBJ1-1; v_gene: TRBV29-1; d_gene: -; abundance: many; CDR3aa: CSVAAQNTEAFF; CDR3nt: TGCAGCGTTGCCGCTCAGAACACTGAAGCTTTCTTT
j_gene: TRBJ2-7; v_gene: TRBV7-2; d_gene: -; abundance: -; CDR3aa: CASSSRVGDEQYF; CDR3nt: TGTGCCAGCAGCTCCCGTGTGGGGGACGAGCAGTACTTC
j_gene: TRBJ1-5; v_gene: TRBV6-1; d_gene: -; abundance: many; CDR3aa: CASSRDGTNQPQHF; CDR3nt: TGTGCCAGCAGCCGGGACGGCACCAATCAGCCCCAGCATTTT
j_gene: TRBJ1-1; v_gene: TRBV6-1; d_gene: TRBD1; abundance: -; CDR3aa: CASRTGTGVAEAFF; CDR3nt: TGTGCCAGCCGAACCGGGACAGGGGTGGCTGAAGCTTTCTTT
j_gene: TRBJ2-3; v_gene: TRBV6-1; d_gene: -; abundance: many; CDR3aa: CASSDRGYTDTQYF; CDR3nt: TGTGCCAGCAGTGACAGGGGTTATACAGATACGCAGTATTTT
j_gene: TRBJ2-1; v_gene: TRBV6-1; d_gene: -; abundance: few; CDR3aa: CASRRTGVNEQFF; CDR3nt: TGTGCCAGCAGACGCACCGGCGTAAATGAGCAGTTCTTC
j_gene: TRBJ2-3; v_gene: TRBV2; d_gene: TRBD1; abundance: -; CDR3aa: CASFRTGGAIRDTDTQYF; CDR3nt: TGTGCCAGCTTCCGGACAGGGGGCGCGATTCGTGACACAGATACGCAGTATTTT
j_gene: TRBJ2-2; v_gene: TRBV5-1; d_gene: -; abundance: many; CDR3aa: CASSLRAAGTGELFF; CDR3nt: TGCGCCAGCAGCCTTCGGGCTGCGGGCACCGGGGAGCTGTTTTTT
j_gene: TRBJ1-4; v_gene: TRBV7-2; d_gene: -; abundance: -; CDR3aa: CASSPGGQNEKLFF; CDR3nt: TGTGCCAGCAGCCCCGGAGGTCAGAATGAAAAACTGTTTTTT
j_gene: TRBJ2-7; v_gene: TRBV25-1; d_gene: TRBD1; abundance: few; CDR3aa: CASSGWTGRESYEQYF; CDR3nt: TGTGCCAGCAGTGGGTGGACAGGGCGCGAATCCTACGAGCAGTACTTC
j_gene: TRBJ2-1; v_gene: TRBV10-3; d_gene: TRBD2; abundance: few; CDR3aa: CAINQRLAGINEQFF; CDR3nt: TGTGCCATCAACCAACGACTAGCGGGAATAAATGAGCAGTTCTTC
j_gene: TRBJ2-1; v_gene: TRBV20-1; d_gene: TRBD2; abundance: -; CDR3aa: CSASGTSGSYNEQFF; CDR3nt: TGCAGTGCTAGCGGGACTAGCGGGTCCTACAATGAGCAGTTCTTC
j_gene: TRBJ1-3; v_gene: TRBV12-3/TRBV12-4; d_gene: -; abundance: -; CDR3aa: CASRPDQGRNSGNTIYF; CDR3nt: TGTGCCAGCAGACCCGACCAGGGAAGAAACTCTGGAAACACCATATATTTT
j_gene: TRBJ2-7; v_gene: TRBV24-1; d_gene: -; abundance: many; CDR3aa: CATSPSDSTPDEQYF; CDR3nt: TGTGCCACCAGTCCCTCGGACAGCACCCCTGACGAGCAGTACTTC
j_gene: TRBJ2-1; v_gene: TRBV9; d_gene: TRBD1; abundance: few; CDR3aa: CASSPSVVRGRLVNEQFF; CDR3nt: TGTGCCAGCAGCCCGAGCGTAGTGAGGGGGCGTTTAGTGAATGAGCAGTTCTTC
j_gene: TRBJ2-5; v_gene: TRBV20-1; d_gene: -; abundance: -; CDR3aa: CSASEGMETQYF; CDR3nt: TGCAGTGCGAGTGAGGGGATGGAGACCCAGTACTTC
j_gene: TRBJ1-5; v_gene: TRBV5-6; d_gene: -; abundance: few; CDR3aa: CASSLSPGQPQHF; CDR3nt: TGTGCCAGCAGCTTGTCTCCCGGCCAGCCCCAGCATTTT
j_gene: TRBJ1-5; v_gene: TRBV27; d_gene: TRBD1; abundance: -; CDR3aa: CASSVNRGQPQHF; CDR3nt: TGTGCCAGCAGTGTTAACAGGGGTCAGCCCCAGCATTTT
j_gene: TRBJ1-2; v_gene: TRBV6-1; d_gene: TRBD1; abundance: -; CDR3aa: CARSPTGTNYGYTF; CDR3nt: TGTGCCCGCAGTCCGACAGGGACCAACTATGGCTACACCTTC
j_gene: TRBJ1-2; v_gene: TRBV5-5; d_gene: -; abundance: few; CDR3aa: CASSSPGGTAKYGYTF; CDR3nt: TGTGCCAGCAGCTCCCCTGGGGGGACGGCCAAGTATGGCTACACCTTC
j_gene: TRBJ1-3; v_gene: TRBV6-5; d_gene: TRBD1; abundance: few; CDR3aa: CASSYSIGTVGNTIYF; CDR3nt: TGTGCCAGCAGTTACTCGATCGGGACAGTGGGAAACACCATATATTTT
j_gene: TRBJ2-3; v_gene: TRBV5-1; d_gene: TRBD2; abundance: many; CDR3aa: CASSGGTSGGMAQYF; CDR3nt: TGCGCCAGCAGCGGCGGTACTAGCGGGGGGATGGCGCAGTATTTT
j_gene: TRBJ1-4; v_gene: TRBV4-1; d_gene: TRBD1; abundance: -; CDR3aa: CASSQPGQGLAKLFF; CDR3nt: TGCGCCAGCAGCCAACCGGGACAGGGCCTTGCCAAACTGTTTTTT
j_gene: TRBJ2-1; v_gene: TRBV7-6; d_gene: TRBD1; abundance: -; CDR3aa: CASSHQDRPENEQFF; CDR3nt: TGTGCCAGCAGCCACCAGGACAGGCCGGAGAATGAGCAGTTCTTC
j_gene: TRBJ1-6; v_gene: TRBV3-1; d_gene: -; abundance: few; CDR3aa: CASSQETGSSPLHF; CDR3nt: TGTGCCAGCAGCCAAGAGACAGGAAGTTCACCCCTCCACTTT
j_gene: TRBJ2-7; v_gene: TRBV20-1; d_gene: TRBD1; abundance: many; CDR3aa: CSARVGGQGYEQYF; CDR3nt: TGCAGTGCTAGAGTGGGAGGACAGGGGTACGAGCAGTACTTC